The rows below give T cell receptor beta chains drawn from one sample of a study of blood T cell repertoires in COVID-19. The assay was immunoSEQ multiplex PCR, and TCRdb's table has in-frame clones only and misses some. The sample holds 120,000 or so clones, 70% to 80% seen once. Sequencing was carried out using peripheral blood. The source of these receptors is a human donor in a cohort sampled during active COVID-19. Each CDR3 is given with its conserved first and last residue. D genes are given only for firm matches. The size entry is marked missing in some rows and otherwise reads once, few, many or a size class.

>NA|TRBJ1-6|NA|TRBV21-1
CASRPIGRGRSPLHF
TGTGCCAGCAGACCCATCGGGAGGGGGCGTTCACCCCTCCACTTT
>few|TRBJ2-1|NA|TRBV6-5
CASSYQGLSGNEQFF
TGTGCCAGCAGTTACCAGGGACTGTCCGGCAATGAGCAGTTCTTC
>NA|TRBJ1-2|NA|TRBV10-3
CAISESLESGANYGYTF
TGTGCCATCAGTGAGTCGTTAGAGAGTGGAGCTAACTATGGCTACACCTTC
>NA|TRBJ1-1|NA|TRBV11-2
CASRSNKVAGEAFF
TGTGCCAGCAGATCTAATAAGGTGGCAGGCGAAGCTTTCTTT
>NA|TRBJ1-1|NA|TRBV27
CASSRGQNTEAFF
TGTGCCAGCAGCAGAGGACAGAACACTGAAGCTTTCTTT
>NA|TRBJ2-5|NA|TRBV10-3
CAISVGEDHKQGETQYF
TGTGCCATCAGTGTGGGGGAGGACCATAAACAGGGGGAGACCCAGTACTTC
>NA|TRBJ2-5|TRBD2|TRBV14
CASSPGLAGRKTQYF
TGTGCCAGCAGCCCGGGACTAGCGGGACGAAAGACCCAGTACTTC
>NA|TRBJ1-3|TRBD1|TRBV6-5
CASSSGTVSGNTIYF
TGTGCCAGCAGTTCTGGGACAGTCTCTGGAAACACCATATATTTT
>NA|TRBJ1-1|TRBD1|TRBV5-1
CASSLGTGGMNTEAFF
TGCGCCAGCAGCTTGGGGACAGGGGGCATGAACACTGAAGCTTTCTTT
>NA|TRBJ2-7|NA|TRBV18
CASSPEGGYEQYF
TGTGCCAGCTCACCAGAGGGAGGCTACGAGCAGTACTTC
>NA|TRBJ1-1|TRBD1|TRBV4-1
CASSHARGWQGGLNTEAFF
TGCGCCAGCAGCCACGCCCGAGGGTGGCAGGGGGGATTGAACACTGAAGCTTTCTTT
>NA|TRBJ1-6|TRBD1|TRBV19
CASRTGTGEYSPLHF
TGTGCCAGTAGGACCGGGACAGGGGAGTACTCACCCCTCCACTTT
>NA|TRBJ1-1|TRBD1|TRBV5-1
CASSGTGPEAFF
TGCGCCAGCAGCGGGACAGGGCCTGAAGCTTTCTTT
>NA|TRBJ1-1|NA|TRBV4-3
CASSQDDRGGMNTEAFF
TGCGCCAGCAGCCAAGATGATCGCGGCGGGATGAACACTGAAGCTTTCTTT
>NA|TRBJ1-5|TRBD1|TRBV5-1
CASSLGQGGQPQHF
TGCGCCAGCAGCTTGGGACAGGGGGGACAGCCCCAGCATTTT
>once|TRBJ1-2|NA|TRBV11-3
CASSLGAQTDYGYTF
TGTGCCAGCAGCTTGGGCGCGCAGACAGACTATGGCTACACCTTC
>NA|TRBJ1-1|NA|TRBV4-1
CASSPERVGGNTEAFF
TGCGCCAGCAGCCCAGAAAGGGTGGGAGGGAACACTGAAGCTTTCTTT
>NA|TRBJ2-7|NA|TRBV3-1/TRBV3-2
CASSLDLLREQYF
TGTGCCAGCAGCCTGGACTTGCTCCGAGAGCAGTACTTC
>NA|TRBJ2-3|TRBD2|TRBV27
CASSLTSGGPDTQYF
TGTGCCAGCAGTTTAACTAGCGGGGGCCCAGATACGCAGTATTTT
>NA|TRBJ1-4|TRBD1|TRBV9
CASSVQGADEKLFF
TGTGCCAGCAGCGTACAGGGGGCTGATGAAAAACTGTTTTTT
>NA|TRBJ2-6|NA|TRBV19
CASSTQGVSGANVLTF
TGTGCCAGTAGTACACAAGGGGTGTCTGGGGCCAACGTCCTGACTTTC
>once|TRBJ1-1|NA|TRBV19
CASSQRQLNTEAFF
TGTGCCAGTAGTCAACGACAGCTGAACACTGAAGCTTTCTTT
>NA|TRBJ1-2|NA|TRBV28
CASSYRGTYGYTF
TGTGCCAGCAGTTATAGGGGCACCTATGGCTACACCTTC
>few|TRBJ2-1|NA|TRBV12-3/TRBV12-4
CASSLSRGRVFF
TGTGCCAGCAGTTTAAGTCGGGGTAGGGTTTTCTTC
>NA|TRBJ2-7|NA|TRBV29-1
CSVGTSPNYEQYF
TGCAGCGTTGGAACTAGCCCAAACTACGAGCAGTACTTC
>NA|TRBJ1-1|NA|TRBV5-1
CASSLEGRVQTEAFF
TGCGCCAGCAGCTTGGAGGGCAGGGTTCAGACTGAAGCTTTCTTT
>NA|TRBJ2-3|NA|TRBV11-2
CASSFSRAGRRGDTQYF
TGTGCCAGCAGCTTCTCCCGGGCAGGGAGGAGGGGCGATACGCAGTATTTT
>NA|TRBJ2-7|TRBD1|TRBV6-1
CASGRDSSYEQYF
TGTGCCAGCGGCCGGGACAGCTCCTACGAGCAGTACTTC
>NA|TRBJ1-5|NA|TRBV27
CASSLAGLSNQPQHF
TGTGCCAGCAGTTTAGCGGGTTTGAGCAATCAGCCCCAGCATTTT
>NA|TRBJ2-2|TRBD1|TRBV28
CASSLKTGGSGELFF
TGTGCCAGCAGTCTCAAGACAGGGGGGTCCGGGGAGCTGTTTTTT
>NA|TRBJ2-3|TRBD2|TRBV6-2/TRBV6-3
CASSLAGYTQYF
TGTGCCAGCAGTCTAGCGGGGTATACGCAGTATTTT
>NA|TRBJ2-3|NA|TRBV11-2
CASSLVDRSTDTQYF
TGTGCCAGCAGCTTAGTCGACAGAAGCACAGATACGCAGTATTTT
>NA|TRBJ2-3|TRBD2|TRBV7-2
CASSFLAGADVDTQYF
TGTGCCAGCAGCTTTCTAGCGGGAGCTGATGTAGATACGCAGTATTTT
>NA|TRBJ2-7|NA|TRBV9
CASSVSTGSLNF
TGTGCCAGCAGCGTATCGACGGGGTCCCTGAACTTC
>few|TRBJ2-5|NA|TRBV15
CATSISGKIQETQYF
TGTGCCACCAGTATAAGCGGAAAGATCCAAGAGACCCAGTACTTC
>few|TRBJ2-7|TRBD2|TRBV6-5
CASSLLAGGSYEQYF
TGTGCCAGCAGTCTTCTAGCGGGAGGTTCCTACGAGCAGTACTTC
>NA|TRBJ2-1|TRBD2|TRBV19
CASSILAGTYNEQFF
TGTGCCAGTAGTATCCTAGCGGGGACCTACAATGAGCAGTTCTTC
>few|TRBJ2-1|NA|TRBV7-2
CASSLARTLALNEQFF
TGTGCCAGCAGCTTAGCGCGGACTCTCGCCCTCAATGAGCAGTTCTTC
>NA|TRBJ2-7|NA|TRBV27
CASSPSSSYEQYF
TGTGCCAGCAGTCCTTCGAGCTCCTACGAGCAGTACTTC
>NA|TRBJ1-6|NA|TRBV7-9
CASSLQGGSPLHF
TGTGCCAGCAGCTTACAGGGAGGCTCACCCCTCCACTTT
>NA|TRBJ1-4|NA|TRBV4-2
CASSQDREGEKLFF
TGTGCCAGCAGCCAAGATAGGGAGGGTGAAAAACTGTTTTTT
>NA|TRBJ2-7|NA|TRBV11-2
CASSQRAEGTYEQYF
TGTGCCAGCAGCCAACGGGCTGAGGGCACCTACGAGCAGTACTTC